This T cell receptor beta chain was sequenced in a study of blood T cells in healthy people across ages. This clonotype was recorded a few times. With a J-beta primer mix and a sample-barcoded 5' primer, a second PCR ran about 7 to 11 cycles. A single record per CDR3 protein comes from TCRdb applying MiXCR to the 5' RACE reads. The sample lists about 1.5 million distinct CDR3 sequences, about 45% occurring once. Input material: blood. This clonotype was sampled from a woman under 30 in good health.

CDR3 sequence: CASSISPGYNEQFF. CDR3 DNA: TGTGCCAGCAGTATCTCTCCAGGATACAATGAGCAGTTCTTC. The chain joins TRBV6-5 to TRBJ2-1; no definite D call. The CDR3 totals 14 residues. Per the germline V gene, CDR1 is MNHEY and CDR2 is SVGAGI. The V gene lost 5 bases and the J gene lost 4 bases, with 12 bases spanning the gap.